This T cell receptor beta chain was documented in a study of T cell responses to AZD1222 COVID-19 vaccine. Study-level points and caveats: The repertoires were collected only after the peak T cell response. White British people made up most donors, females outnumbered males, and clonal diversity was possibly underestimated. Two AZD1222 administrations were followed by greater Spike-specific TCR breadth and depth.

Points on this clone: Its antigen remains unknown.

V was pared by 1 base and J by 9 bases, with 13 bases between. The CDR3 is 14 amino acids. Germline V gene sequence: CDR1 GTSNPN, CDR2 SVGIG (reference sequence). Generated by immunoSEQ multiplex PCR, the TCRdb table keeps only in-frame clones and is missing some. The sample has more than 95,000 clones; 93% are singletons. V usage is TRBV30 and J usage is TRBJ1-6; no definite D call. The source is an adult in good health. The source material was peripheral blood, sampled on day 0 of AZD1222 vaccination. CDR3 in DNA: TGTGCCTGGAGTGAGGGAAATTTGGGTTCACCCCTCCACTTT. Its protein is CAWSEGNLGSPLHF.